This T cell receptor (beta chain) was sequenced during a study of human T cells and chemical hapten exposure. Study summary: Small differences in pooled library volume mainly drove the variation in TCR yields per sample.

Library preparation tagged each individual cDNA molecule with a unique molecular identifier. TCRdb used MiXCR to reprocess the RACE reads, holding one entry per CDR3 protein. The data show approximately 350,000 distinct CDR3 sequences, with about 6% seen just once and under 7% held by the top ten. This clonotype was seen at least ten times. Time point: patch test 2, 6 weeks after DPC sensitization. The sample's treatment: therapeutic diphenylcyclopropenone sensitization with weekly scalp DPC. Germline CDR1 MGHRA, CDR2 YSYEKL. This CDR3 is 15 amino acids long. Trimming left V 1 base short and J 1 base short, with 10 bases between.

The TCR sequence derives from a woman aged 18-29 years with alopecia areata. Some clones in this sample may be carry-over from other donors' samples. The chain joins TRBV4-1 to TRBJ1-2; D possibly corresponds to TRBD1 (6 bases). Sequenced material: whole blood, taken in connection with sensitization to the hapten diphenylcyclopropenone (DPC). CDR3 bases: TGCGCCAGCAGCCAAGCCGGACAGATTAACTATGGCTACACCTTC. It yields the protein CASSQAGQINYGYTF.